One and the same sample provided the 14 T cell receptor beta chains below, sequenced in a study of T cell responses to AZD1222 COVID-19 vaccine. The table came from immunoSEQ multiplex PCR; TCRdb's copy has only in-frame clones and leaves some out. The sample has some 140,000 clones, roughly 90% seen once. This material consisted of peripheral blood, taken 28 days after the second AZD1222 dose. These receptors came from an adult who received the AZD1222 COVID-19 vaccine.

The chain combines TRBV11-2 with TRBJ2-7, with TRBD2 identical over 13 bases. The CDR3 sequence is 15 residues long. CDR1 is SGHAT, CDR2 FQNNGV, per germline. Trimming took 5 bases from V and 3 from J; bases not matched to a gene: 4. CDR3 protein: CASSPGLAGYYEQYF. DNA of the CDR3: TGTGCCAGCAGCCCGGGACTAGCGGGATACTACGAGCAGTACTTC.

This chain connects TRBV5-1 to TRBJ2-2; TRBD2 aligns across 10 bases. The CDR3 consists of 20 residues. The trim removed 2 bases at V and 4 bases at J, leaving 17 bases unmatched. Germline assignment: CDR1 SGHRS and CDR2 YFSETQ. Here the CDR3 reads CASSLSASGSHLSGTGELFF. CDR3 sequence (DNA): TGCGCCAGCAGCTTATCAGCTAGCGGGAGCCATCTATCCGGCACCGGGGAGCTGTTTTTT.

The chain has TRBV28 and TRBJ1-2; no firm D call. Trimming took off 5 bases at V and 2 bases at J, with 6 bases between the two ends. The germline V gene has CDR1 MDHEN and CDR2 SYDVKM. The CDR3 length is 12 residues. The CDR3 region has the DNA TGTGCCAGCAGTCTCGTAAACTATGGCTACACCTTC. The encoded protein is CASSLVNYGYTF.

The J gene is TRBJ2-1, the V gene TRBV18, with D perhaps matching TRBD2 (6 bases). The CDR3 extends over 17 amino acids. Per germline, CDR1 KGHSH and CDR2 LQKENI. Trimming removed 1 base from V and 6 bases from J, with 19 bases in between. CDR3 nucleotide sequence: TGTGCCAGCTCACCACTAGGGAGTCAGGGAGGAATCAATGAGCAGTTCTTC. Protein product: CASSPLGSQGGINEQFF.

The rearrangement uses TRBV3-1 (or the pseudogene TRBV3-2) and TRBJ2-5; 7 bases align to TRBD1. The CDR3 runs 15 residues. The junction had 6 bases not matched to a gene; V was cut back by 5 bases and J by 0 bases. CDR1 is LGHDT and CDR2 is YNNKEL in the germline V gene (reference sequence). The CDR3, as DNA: TGTGCCAGCAGCTACGGGACAGCAGACCAAGAGACCCAGTACTTC. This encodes CASSYGTADQETQYF.

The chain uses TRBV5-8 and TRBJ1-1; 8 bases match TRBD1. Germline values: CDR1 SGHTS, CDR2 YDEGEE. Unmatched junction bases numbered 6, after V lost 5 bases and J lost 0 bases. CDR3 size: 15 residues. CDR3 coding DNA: TGTGCCAGCAGTACCTCAGGGGGCATGAACACTGAAGCTTTCTTT. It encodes CASSTSGGMNTEAFF. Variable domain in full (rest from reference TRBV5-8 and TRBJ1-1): EAGVTQSPTHLIKTRGQQATLRCSPISGHTSVYWYQQALGLGLQFLLWYDEGEERNRGNFPPRFSGRQFPNYSSELNVNALELEDSALYLCASSTSGGMNTEAFFGQGTRLTVV.

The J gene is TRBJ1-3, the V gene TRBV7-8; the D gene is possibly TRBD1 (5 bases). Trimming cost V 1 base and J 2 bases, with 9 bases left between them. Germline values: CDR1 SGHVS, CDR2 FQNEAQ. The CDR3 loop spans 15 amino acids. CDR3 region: CASSLVGGTGNTIYF. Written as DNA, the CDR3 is TGTGCCAGCAGCTTAGTTGGGGGGACTGGAAACACCATATATTTT.

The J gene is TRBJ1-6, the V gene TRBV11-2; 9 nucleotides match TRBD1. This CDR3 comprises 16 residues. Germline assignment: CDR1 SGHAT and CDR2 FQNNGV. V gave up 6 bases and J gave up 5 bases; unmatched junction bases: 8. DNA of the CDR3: TGTGCCAGCAGTCGTGACAGGGGGGACAATAATTCACCCCTCCACTTT. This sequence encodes CASSRDRGDNNSPLHF. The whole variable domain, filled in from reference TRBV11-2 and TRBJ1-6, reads EAGVAQSPRYKIIEKRQSVAFWCNPISGHATLYWYQQILGQGPKLLIQFQNNGVVDDSQLPKDRFSAERLKGVDSTLKIQPAKLEDSAVYLCASSRDRGDNNSPLHFGNGTRLTVT.

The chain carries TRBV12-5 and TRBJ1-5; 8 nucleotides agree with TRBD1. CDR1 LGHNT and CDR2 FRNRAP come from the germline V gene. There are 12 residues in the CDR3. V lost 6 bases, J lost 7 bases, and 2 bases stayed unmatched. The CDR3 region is CASGDRGQPQHF. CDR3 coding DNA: TGTGCTAGTGGCGACAGGGGCCAGCCCCAGCATTTT.

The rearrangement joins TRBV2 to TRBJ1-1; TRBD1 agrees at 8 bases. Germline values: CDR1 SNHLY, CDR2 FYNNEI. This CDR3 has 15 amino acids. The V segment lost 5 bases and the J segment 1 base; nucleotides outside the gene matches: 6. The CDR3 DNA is TGTGCCAGCAGTCTGCAGGGGGCTAGGAACACTGAAGCTTTCTTT. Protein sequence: CASSLQGARNTEAFF.

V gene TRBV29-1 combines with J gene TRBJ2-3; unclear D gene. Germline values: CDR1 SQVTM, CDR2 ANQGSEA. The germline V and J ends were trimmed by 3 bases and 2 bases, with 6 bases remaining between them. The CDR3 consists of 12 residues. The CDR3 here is CSVDRDTDTQYF. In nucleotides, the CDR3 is TGCAGCGTTGATAGGGACACAGATACGCAGTATTTT.

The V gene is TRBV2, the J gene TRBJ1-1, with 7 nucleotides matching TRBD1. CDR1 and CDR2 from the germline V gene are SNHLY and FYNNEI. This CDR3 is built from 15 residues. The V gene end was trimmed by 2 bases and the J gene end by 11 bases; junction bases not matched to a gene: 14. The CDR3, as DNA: TGTGCCAGCAGTGAAAGCTTTTGGGACAGCCTGGGGGCTTTCTTT. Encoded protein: CASSESFWDSLGAFF.

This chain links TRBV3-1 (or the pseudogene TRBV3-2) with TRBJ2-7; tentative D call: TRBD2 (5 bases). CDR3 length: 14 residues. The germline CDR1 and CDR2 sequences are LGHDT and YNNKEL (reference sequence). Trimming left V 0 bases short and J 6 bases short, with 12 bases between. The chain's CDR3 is CASSQDGSHGEQYF. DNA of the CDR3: TGTGCCAGCAGCCAAGATGGGAGTCATGGCGAGCAGTACTTC.

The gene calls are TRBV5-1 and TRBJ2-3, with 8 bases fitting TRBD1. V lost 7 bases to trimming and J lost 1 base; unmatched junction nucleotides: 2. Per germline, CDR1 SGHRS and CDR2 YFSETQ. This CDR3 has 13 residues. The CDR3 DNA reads TGCGCCAGCTCGGGACAGGGCACAGATACGCAGTATTTT. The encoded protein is CASSGQGTDTQYF.